These 20 T cell receptor beta chains share one sample of origin, sequenced in a study of blood T cell repertoires in COVID-19. Using immunoSEQ multiplex PCR, the repertoire was profiled, and TCRdb retains in-frame clones only, with some absent. Among 95,000 to 150,000 clones listed, around 87% were seen once. The sequencing input was peripheral blood. The receptors were sampled from a woman aged 60-75 years with COVID-19, enrolled during active disease.

V is TRBV19 and J is TRBJ1-3, with D hard to call. Germline values: CDR1 LNHDA, CDR2 SQIVND (reference sequence). Between the trimmed V and J ends, which lost 6 bases and 0 bases, there was a span of 12 bases. The CDR3 totals 15 residues. The CDR3 DNA is TGTGCCAGTAGCAAGCCAACGAGCTCTGGAAACACCATATATTTT. It is translated as CASSKPTSSGNTIYF. Together with reference TRBV19 and TRBJ1-3, the CDR3 gives the full variable domain: DGGITQSPKYLFRKEGQNVTLSCEQNLNHDAMYWYRQDPGQGLRLIYYSQIVNDFQKGDIAEGYSVSREKKESFPLTVTSAQKNPTAFYLCASSKPTSSGNTIYFGEGSWLTVV.

This clone has just a few counts. V gene TRBV11-2 combines with J gene TRBJ1-1; 7 bases fit TRBD1. V shed 3 bases and J 7 bases; nucleotides not matched to a gene: 2. The CDR3 spans 12 residues. The germline CDR1 and CDR2 sequences are SGHAT and FQNNGV. The CDR3, as DNA: TGTGCCAGCAGCTTTGGACAGGTTGAAGCTTTCTTT. It yields the protein CASSFGQVEAFF. Based on the CDR3 plus reference TRBV11-2 and TRBJ1-1, the full variable domain is EAGVAQSPRYKIIEKRQSVAFWCNPISGHATLYWYQQILGQGPKLLIQFQNNGVVDDSQLPKDRFSAERLKGVDSTLKIQPAKLEDSAVYLCASSFGQVEAFFGQGTRLTVV.

This chain links TRBV5-3 with TRBJ1-2; D perhaps matches TRBD1 (5 bases). TRBV5-3 is an ORF, with its function uncertain. V gave up 2 bases and J gave up 2 bases, with 22 bases separating them. CDR3 size: 18 residues. The CDR3 loop is CARSLGATYPCQNYGYTF. The CDR3 DNA follows: TGTGCCAGAAGCTTAGGGGCGACATACCCTTGCCAGAACTATGGCTACACCTTC.

This chain connects TRBV6-5 to TRBJ1-5; D is unresolved. The CDR3 sequence is 14 residues long. Germline values: CDR1 MNHEY, CDR2 SVGAGI. The V and J ends lost 6 bases and 5 bases respectively, with 14 bases between them. CDR3 coding DNA: TGTGCCAGCAGGGGAGACTCGAAGGATCAGCCCCAGCATTTT. Protein product: CASRGDSKDQPQHF.

J is TRBJ1-3 and V is TRBV18; 7 bases line up with TRBD1. The CDR3 sequence is 13 residues long. After removal of 3 bases from V and 9 bases from J, the junction contained 5 bases not matched to a gene. CDR1 and CDR2 (germline): KGHSH, LQKENI. CDR3 protein: CASSPGTEGTIYF. In DNA, the CDR3 is TGTGCCAGCTCACCTGGGACAGAGGGCACCATATATTTT.

The chain recombines TRBV11-2 with TRBJ2-7; D uncertain. The CDR3 loop spans 13 amino acids. Trimming pared 6 bases from V and 0 bases from J, leaving 9 bases between. Germline CDR1 is SGHAT and CDR2 is FQNNGV. Here the CDR3 DNA reads TGTGCCAGCAGAGATATGAGCTCCTACGAGCAGTACTTC. Its translation: CASRDMSSYEQYF.

Written as DNA, the CDR3 is TGTGCCAGCAGCGCGCGGGTACAGGGGGACTATGGCTACACCTTC. As protein: CASSARVQGDYGYTF. V is TRBV9 and J is TRBJ1-2; 8 bases map to TRBD1. Looked up from germline, CDR1 is SGDLS and CDR2 is YYNGEE. The CDR3 loop spans 15 amino acids. The V gene end was trimmed by 3 bases and the J gene end by 3 bases; junction bases not matched to a gene: 7.

The V call is TRBV5-4, the J call TRBJ1-4; D possibly corresponds to TRBD1 (5 bases). CDR1 SGHNT and CDR2 YYREEE come from the germline V gene (reference sequence). V lost 4 bases and J 0 bases, leaving 10 bases between the germline ends. The CDR3 is 15 residues long. The CDR3 loop is CASSPQGATNEKLFF. The CDR3 bases are TGTGCCAGCAGCCCCCAGGGTGCAACTAATGAAAAACTGTTTTTT.

The chain carries TRBV5-5 and TRBJ2-7, with 7 bases identical to TRBD2. Trimming cost V 1 base and J 3 bases; bases outside gene matches: 10. CDR1 SGHKS and CDR2 YYEKEE come from the germline V gene (reference sequence). This CDR3 is built from 16 residues. For the CDR3, the DNA is TGTGCCAGCAGCTTGCCGCTGGCGGGGGAGTACTACGAGCAGTACTTC. Translated, it gives CASSLPLAGEYYEQYF.

For the CDR3, the DNA is TGTGCCACCAGCAGAGATGGGGCGCAAGGGGGAGAGACCCAGTACTTC. This gives the protein CATSRDGAQGGETQYF. The chain is built from TRBV15 and TRBJ2-5; D may be TRBD1 (6 bases). V shed 0 bases and J shed 4 bases, with 15 bases lying between them. CDR3 length: 16 amino acids. The V gene's germline CDR1 is LNHNV and CDR2 YYDKDF (reference sequence).

The rearrangement uses TRBV30 and TRBJ1-1, with 9 bases matching TRBD1. CDR1 and CDR2 from the germline V gene are GTSNPN and SVGIG (reference sequence). The CDR3 length is 13 residues. The trim removed 3 bases at V and 6 bases at J, leaving 5 bases unmatched. CDR3 sequence reads: CAWRGQGRAEAFF. CDR3 nucleotides: TGTGCCTGGAGGGGACAGGGTCGCGCTGAAGCTTTCTTT.

The J gene is TRBJ1-1, the V gene TRBV11-3; 7 bases are a match to TRBD1. Unmatched junction bases numbered 4, after V lost 4 bases and J lost 5 bases. Germline V gene data show CDR1 as SGHNT and CDR2 as YENEEA. The CDR3 length is 13 residues. CDR3 sequence reads: CASSWDSRTEAFF. CDR3 sequence (DNA): TGTGCCAGCAGCTGGGACAGCAGGACTGAAGCTTTCTTT.

This chain links TRBV7-2 with TRBJ2-3; D is uncertain. The CDR3 extends over 13 amino acids. CDR1 is SGHTA, CDR2 FQGNSA, per germline. V was shortened by 4 bases and J by 2 bases, with 7 bases between the two germline ends. CDR3 residues: CASSSSVTDTQYF. CDR3 bases: TGTGCCAGCAGCTCCTCGGTCACAGATACGCAGTATTTT.

The V and J genes are TRBV21-1 and TRBJ1-1; the table gives TRBD1 as D, unverified against the DNA. TRBV21-1 is tagged as a pseudogene. The CDR3 has 19 amino acids. This CDR3 is CASSNLWTGRSSGNTEAFF. The CDR3 DNA sequence: TGTGCCAGCAGCAACCTCTGGACAGGGAGGTCTTCAGGGAACACTGAAGCTTTCTTT.

The chain links TRBV6-5 to TRBJ2-5, with 9 nucleotides matching TRBD2. The ends lost 6 bases at V and 3 bases at J; junction bases unmatched: 2. The CDR3 is 13 amino acids. Looked up from germline, CDR1 is MNHEY and CDR2 is SVGAGI. This chain's CDR3 is CASRGLAKETQYF. In DNA, the CDR3 is TGTGCCAGCAGGGGACTAGCCAAAGAGACCCAGTACTTC.

The chain combines TRBV2 with TRBJ1-6; 8 bases align to TRBD1. V was clipped by 4 bases and J by 14 bases; unmatched bases: 16. The germline CDR1 and CDR2 sequences are SNHLY and FYNNEI. The CDR3 runs 16 residues. The CDR3 loop is CASSGSGQGTFMTLHF. CDR3 nucleotides: TGTGCCAGCAGTGGTAGCGGACAGGGTACTTTCATGACCCTCCACTTT.

V is TRBV5-1 and J is TRBJ2-3, with a tentative D call TRBD1 (5 bases). The germline gives CDR1 SGHRS, CDR2 YFSETQ. This CDR3 has 15 amino acids. Deletions cut 0 bases from V and 4 bases from J, with 12 bases between. The CDR3 nucleotides are TGCGCCAGCAGCTTGGACCCAGGGCCGGCAGATACGCAGTATTTT. Residues: CASSLDPGPADTQYF.

V and J are TRBV12-5 and TRBJ2-1; TRBD2 is a possible D gene (6 bases). The CDR3 consists of 18 residues. V gave up 0 bases and J gave up 8 bases, with 23 bases separating them. Looked up from germline, CDR1 is LGHNT and CDR2 is FRNRAP. CDR3 residues: CASGLVRSGGAPVHEQFF. CDR3 bases: TGTGCTAGTGGTTTGGTAAGGAGCGGCGGGGCGCCCGTTCATGAGCAGTTCTTC.

This clone was counted only a few times. The genes are TRBV11-2 and TRBJ1-6; 7 bases match TRBD1. The CDR3 is 15 residues long. The V and J ends lost 5 bases and 7 bases, in that order; junction bases with no gene match: 8. Germline V lookup: CDR1 SGHAT, CDR2 FQNNGV. The CDR3 nucleotides read TGTGCCAGCAGCCCGGGGGACAGCCGGAATTCACCCCTCCACTTT. Translation: CASSPGDSRNSPLHF.

V gene TRBV6-5 combines with J gene TRBJ2-7, with 9 bases identical to TRBD1. The V and J ends lost 6 bases and 3 bases, in that order; junction bases with no gene match: 3. The CDR3 contains 13 residues. Germline CDR1 MNHEY, CDR2 SVGAGI. The CDR3 region has the DNA TGTGCCAGCAGCTCGGACAGGGGCTACGAGCAGTACTTC. Protein: CASSSDRGYEQYF.